The entry below gives a single TCR beta chain sequence along with its context. Its antigen is currently unknown. This CDR3 contains 15 residues. V lost 4 bases and J lost 0, with 10 bases in between. Germline CDR1 reads MDHEN; CDR2 reads SYDVKM. The record originates from a study of cytomegalovirus exposure and HLA in healthy donors. Study outcomes and limitations: More than 150 TCR beta chains were listed as cytomegalovirus-associated.

Clones were read by immunoSEQ multiplex PCR, and TCRdb kept only the in-frame ones, dropping some. In the table there are 200,000 to 250,000 clones, 75% to 90% of which are singletons. The chain recombines TRBV28 with TRBJ2-1; D remains unclear. Material for sequencing was PBMCs. The source is a woman aged 25 to 39 in good health and CMV-seropositive. The CDR3: CASSSVLSSYNEQFF. The CDR3, as DNA: TGTGCCAGCAGTTCAGTGCTTAGCTCCTACAATGAGCAGTTCTTC.